The 23 T cell receptor beta chains listed next were all sequenced from one sample in a study of PD-1 blockade in classical Hodgkin lymphoma. Generated by immunoSEQ multiplex PCR, the TCRdb table keeps only in-frame clones and is missing some. The repertoire consists of 35,000 to 45,000 clones, with 80% to 90% occurring once and the leading ten covering 8.5% to 10%. Relapses following autologous stem cell transplantation were seen in all patients, with brentuximab vedotin exposure varying. The sample here was peripheral blood mononuclear cells (PBMCs), taken at baseline. These receptors all come from a human donor with classical Hodgkin lymphoma.

V usage is TRBV19 and J usage is TRBJ2-7, with no clear D. V gave up 4 bases and J gave up 3 bases, with 16 bases separating them. The CDR3 runs 15 residues. Germline CDR1 is LNHDA and CDR2 is SQIVND (reference sequence). The CDR3 here is CASSKKMADLYEQYF. CDR3 bases: TGTGCCAGTAGTAAGAAAATGGCAGACCTCTACGAGCAGTACTTC.

V is TRBV19 and J is TRBJ2-7; D is ambiguous. V was cut by 1 base and J by 1 base, with 17 bases left in between. The CDR3 consists of 17 residues. Per germline, CDR1 LNHDA and CDR2 SQIVND (reference sequence). The CDR3 is CASSIVPGRTLSYEQYF. The DNA of the CDR3 is TGTGCCAGTAGTATAGTTCCCGGACGGACCTTGTCCTACGAGCAGTACTTC.

The chain uses TRBV5-4 and TRBJ2-5; the match to TRBD2 covers 9 bases. V shed 4 bases, J shed 2 bases, and the junction held 6 bases outside the gene matches. CDR1 and CDR2 from the germline V gene are SGHNT and YYREEE (reference sequence). This CDR3 is built from 15 residues. The CDR3 here is CASSQETSGQETQYF. The CDR3 coding sequence is TGTGCCAGCAGCCAAGAGACTAGCGGACAAGAGACCCAGTACTTC.

The chain uses TRBV29-1 and TRBJ1-2; no clear D. Deletions cut 3 bases from V and 0 bases from J, with 8 bases between. CDR3 size: 13 residues. Germline values: CDR1 SQVTM, CDR2 ANQGSEA. In nucleotides, the CDR3 is TGCAGCGTTGAGGTGGGGACTAACTATGGCTACACCTTC. It specifies CSVEVGTNYGYTF.

The rearrangement links TRBV19 to TRBJ2-3; no firm D call. The V and J ends lost 5 bases and 2 bases respectively, with 8 bases between them. The CDR3 contains 13 residues. Germline V gene sequence: CDR1 LNHDA, CDR2 SQIVND (reference sequence). The CDR3 spells CASSSVDTDTQYF. The CDR3 region has the DNA TGTGCCAGTAGTTCCGTAGACACAGATACGCAGTATTTT.

J is TRBJ1-2 and V is TRBV10-3; perhaps TRBD1 as D (5 bases). CDR1 is ENHRY and CDR2 is SYGVKD in the germline V gene. V was pared by 0 bases and J by 8 bases, with 13 bases between. The CDR3 sequence is 14 residues long. CDR3 in amino acids: CAISESGRGEGYTF. The CDR3, as DNA: TGTGCCATCAGTGAGTCGGGCCGGGGGGAAGGCTACACCTTC.

The table lists this clone with a count of one. This sequence joins TRBV7-9 and TRBJ2-7; D call uncertain. V gave up 2 bases and J gave up 0 bases, with 5 bases separating them. Germline V gene data show CDR1 as SEHNR and CDR2 as FQNEAQ (reference sequence). The CDR3 covers 13 residues. In DNA, the CDR3 is TGTGCCAGCAGCTTAATCCCCTCCTACGAGCAGTACTTC. This encodes CASSLIPSYEQYF. The entire variable domain, with the rest obtained from reference TRBV7-9 and TRBJ2-7, is as follows: DTGVSQNPRHKITKRGQNVTFRCDPISEHNRLYWYRQTLGQGPEFLTYFQNEAQLEKSRLLSDRFSAERPKGSFSTLEIQRTEQGDSAMYLCASSLIPSYEQYFGPGTRLTVT.

The table lists this clone with a count of one. J is TRBJ2-7 and V is TRBV4-2, with D perhaps TRBD1 (6 bases). CDR3 length: 15 residues. The germline gives CDR1 LGHNA, CDR2 YNFKEQ. The V end lost 0 bases, the J end lost 4 bases, and 13 bases lay between the germline ends. The CDR3 reads CASSQEGHASYEQYF. The CDR3 nucleotides are TGTGCCAGCAGCCAAGAGGGACACGCATCGTACGAGCAGTACTTC.

The V call is TRBV18, the J call TRBJ2-7; a possible D gene is TRBD2 (7 bases). Germline V gene sequence: CDR1 KGHSH, CDR2 LQKENI. This CDR3 spans 15 amino acids. The V and J ends lost 4 bases and 0 bases respectively, with 13 bases between them. CDR3 region: CASSLGGADSYEQYF. The CDR3 nucleotides read TGTGCCAGCTCACTGGGGGGGGCTGACTCCTACGAGCAGTACTTC.

The genes are TRBV11-2 and TRBJ1-1; D might be TRBD1 (5 bases). V gave up 5 bases and J gave up 0 bases, with 10 bases separating them. The germline V gene encodes CDR1 SGHAT and CDR2 FQNNGV. The CDR3 runs to 14 residues. The DNA of the CDR3 is TGTGCCAGCAGCGCGCAGGGTCTGAACACTGAAGCTTTCTTT. This translates into CASSAQGLNTEAFF.

V gene TRBV27 combines with J gene TRBJ2-2; tentatively, D is TRBD1 (6 bases). The CDR3 covers 16 residues. From germline, CDR1 is MNHEY and CDR2 SMNVEV (reference sequence). V shed 2 bases and J shed 3 bases, with 13 bases lying between them. DNA of the CDR3: TGTGCCAGCAGTTTAACAGGGCCCCCCTACACCGGGGAGCTGTTTTTT. This encodes CASSLTGPPYTGELFF.

The chain links TRBV27 to TRBJ2-7; 7 bases are shared with TRBD1. Germline-derived CDR1 and CDR2 are MNHEY and SMNVEV (reference sequence). Germline trimming cut 2 bases from V and 5 bases from J; bases unmatched to any gene: 3. The CDR3 contains 13 residues. The CDR3 region is CASSLRQGDEQYF. The CDR3 DNA reads as TGTGCCAGCAGTTTAAGGCAGGGGGACGAGCAGTACTTC.

The chain couples TRBV6-5 to TRBJ2-7; 9 bases are shared with TRBD1. CDR1 is MNHEY, CDR2 SVGAGI, per germline. The CDR3 totals 15 residues. Losses at the gene ends were 2 bases for V and 3 bases for J; bases not matched to a gene: 5. The CDR3 DNA is TGTGCCAGCAGTTACGCGAGACAGGGGGGCTACGAGCAGTACTTC. Its protein is CASSYARQGGYEQYF.

This chain links TRBV19 with TRBJ2-7; possible D gene TRBD2, 6 bases. In germline, CDR1 is LNHDA, CDR2 SQIVND (reference sequence). The V gene lost 5 bases and the J gene lost 6 bases, with 17 bases spanning the gap. The length of the CDR3 is 14 residues. The CDR3 coding sequence is TGTGCCAGTAGTCGTCCGGGAGCACCGTCCGAGCAGTACTTC. Amino acids: CASSRPGAPSEQYF.

This chain links TRBV19 with TRBJ1-5, with a tentative D call TRBD1 (5 bases). Trimming took 8 bases from V and 0 from J, leaving 11 bases between them. Per germline, CDR1 LNHDA and CDR2 SQIVND (reference sequence). This CDR3 comprises 14 residues. CDR3 loop: CASWTGLSNQPQHF. Written as DNA, the CDR3 is TGTGCCAGTTGGACGGGGCTTAGCAATCAGCCCCAGCATTTT.

This clone was seen a single time. The chain has TRBV4-3 and TRBJ2-1, with TRBD2 matching over 10 bases. Germline lookup yields CDR1 LGHNA and CDR2 YSLEER. The V segment lost 0 bases and the J segment 5 bases; nucleotides outside the gene matches: 7. This CDR3 has 17 residues. Here the CDR3 DNA reads TGCGCCAGCAGCCAAGAGGCACCTAGCGGGAGTCACAATGAGCAGTTCTTC. This translates into CASSQEAPSGSHNEQFF.

The genes are TRBV19 and TRBJ1-5; 9 bases are a match to TRBD1. The junction had 13 bases not matched to a gene; V was cut back by 10 bases and J by 0 bases. The CDR3 runs to 17 residues. Per germline, CDR1 LNHDA and CDR2 SQIVND (reference sequence). This CDR3 reads CAKPDRGHLHSNQPQHF. DNA for the CDR3: TGTGCCAAGCCGGACAGGGGACACCTCCATAGCAATCAGCCCCAGCATTTT. The whole variable domain, remainder taken from reference TRBV19 and TRBJ1-5, is DGGITQSPKYLFRKEGQNVTLSCEQNLNHDAMYWYRQDPGQGLRLIYYSQIVNDFQKGDIAEGYSVSREKKESFPLTVTSAQKNPTAFYLCAKPDRGHLHSNQPQHFGDGTRLSIL.

The rearrangement links TRBV27 to TRBJ1-2; D call uncertain. V was pared by 3 bases and J by 6 bases, with 11 bases between. Germline loops: CDR1 MNHEY, CDR2 SMNVEV (reference sequence). The CDR3 loop spans 13 amino acids. The CDR3 bases are TGTGCCAGCAGTTTTCGGCTGGATAATGGCTACACCTTC. It codes for CASSFRLDNGYTF.

The rearrangement joins TRBV5-1 to TRBJ2-7; the D is unclear. With 0 bases removed from V and 0 bases from J, the gap between germline ends came to 7 bases. CDR3 length: 14 amino acids. Germline V CDR1 and CDR2: SGHRS, YFSETQ. The DNA of the CDR3 is TGCGCCAGCAGCTTGGAGGGCGGCTCCTACGAGCAGTACTTC. Encoded protein: CASSLEGGSYEQYF.

This clone appeared once. The CDR3 nucleotides read TGCAGCGTTGAGGGGGCCGGAGGACTAGACGTTCCCTACGAGCAGTACTTC. Amino acid sequence: CSVEGAGGLDVPYEQYF. This sequence joins TRBV29-1 and TRBJ2-7, with D possibly being TRBD2 (7 bases). This CDR3 is built from 17 residues. Trimming removed 3 bases from V and 2 bases from J, with 23 bases in between. CDR1 is SQVTM and CDR2 is ANQGSEA in the germline V gene.

This rearrangement joins TRBV4-2 to TRBJ1-3; D perhaps matches TRBD1 (6 bases). This CDR3 contains 16 residues. V was shortened by 3 bases and J by 0 bases, with 12 bases between the two germline ends. CDR1 and CDR2 (germline): LGHNA, YNFKEQ. The CDR3 reads CASSQITGSSGNTIYF. The CDR3 DNA reads TGTGCCAGCAGCCAGATAACAGGGAGCTCTGGAAACACCATATATTTT.

V and J are TRBV21-1 and TRBJ1-5; no check of the table's D call, TRBD1, against the DNA was made. TRBV21-1 is labeled a pseudogene. The CDR3 is 15 amino acids. CDR3 coding DNA: TGTGCCAGCAGCAAAGAACCCAGGGGCAATCAGCCCCAGCATTTT. Translating gives CASSKEPRGNQPQHF.

The V call is TRBV4-1, the J call TRBJ2-5, with D perhaps matching TRBD1 (5 bases). CDR1 and CDR2 from the germline V gene are MGHRA and YSYEKL. V was cut by 0 bases and J by 4 bases, with 18 bases left in between. This CDR3 has 17 amino acids. CDR3 amino acids: CASSQDPKSGWGETQYF. CDR3 DNA sequence: TGCGCCAGCAGCCAAGATCCGAAGTCAGGGTGGGGAGAGACCCAGTACTTC.